This T cell receptor beta chain was identified during a study of blood T cell repertoires in COVID-19. The wider study: From the United States, Italy and Spain came samples of acute and convalescent COVID-19. Sources were T cells, B-cell-depleted T cells, or PBMCs; the material itself was cDNA or gDNA.

Trimming pared 3 bases from V and 0 bases from J, leaving 9 bases between. This CDR3 contains 13 residues. CDR1 is GTSNPN, CDR2 SVGIG, per germline (reference sequence). Assay used: immunoSEQ multiplex PCR; TCRdb lists only in-frame clones, some missing. The sample lists 110,000 to 150,000 clones, approximately 87% occurring once. The sample was PBMCs or T cells enriched from blood (not recorded which). The genes are TRBV30 and TRBJ2-7; D call uncertain. The TCR originated in a man aged 55-75 years who had recovered from COVID-19. CDR3 nucleotide sequence: TGTGCCTGGAGAGAAGTCAGCTCCTACGAGCAGTACTTC. Its protein product is CAWREVSSYEQYF.